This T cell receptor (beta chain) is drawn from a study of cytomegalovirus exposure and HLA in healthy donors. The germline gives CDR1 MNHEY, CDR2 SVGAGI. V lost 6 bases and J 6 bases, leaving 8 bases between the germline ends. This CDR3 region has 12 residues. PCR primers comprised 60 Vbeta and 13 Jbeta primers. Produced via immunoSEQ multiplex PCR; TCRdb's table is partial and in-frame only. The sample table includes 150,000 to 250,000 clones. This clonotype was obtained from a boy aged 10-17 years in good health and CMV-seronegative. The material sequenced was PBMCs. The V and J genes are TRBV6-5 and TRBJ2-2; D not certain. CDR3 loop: CASRRNSGELFF. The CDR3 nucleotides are TGTGCCAGCAGGCGGAATTCCGGGGAGCTGTTTTTT.